One and the same sample provided the 28 T cell receptor beta chains below, sequenced in a study of cytomegalovirus exposure and HLA in healthy donors. The PCR employed 60 Vbeta primers together with 13 Jbeta primers. Generated by immunoSEQ multiplex PCR, the TCRdb table keeps only in-frame clones and is missing some. The sample has approximately 140,000 clones; 60% to 85% are singletons. The sample consisted of PBMCs. These receptors all come from a man over 45 in good health and CMV-seropositive.

The chain joins TRBV6-6 to TRBJ2-7; the D gene is possibly TRBD2 (5 bases). Trimming cost V 2 bases and J 0 bases, with 8 bases left between them. The CDR3 length is 14 residues. Germline V lookup: CDR1 MNHNY, CDR2 SVGAGI (reference sequence). CDR3 in amino acids: CASSYGESSYEQYF. Written as DNA, the CDR3 is TGTGCCAGCAGTTACGGGGAGAGCTCCTACGAGCAGTACTTC.

This rearrangement joins TRBV28 to TRBJ2-7; perhaps TRBD2 as D (6 bases). Germline values: CDR1 MDHEN, CDR2 SYDVKM. The CDR3 totals 18 residues. The V gene lost 3 bases and the J gene lost 0 bases, with 21 bases spanning the gap. CDR3 residues: CASSLGYNVGGNSYEQYF. The DNA for the CDR3 is TGTGCCAGCAGTTTGGGATACAACGTCGGCGGGAACTCCTACGAGCAGTACTTC.

This chain connects TRBV9 to TRBJ2-7; 9 bases map to TRBD2. J lost 4 bases, V lost 0 bases, and 5 bases had no gene match. CDR1 and CDR2 from the germline V gene are SGDLS and YYNGEE. The length of the CDR3 is 15 residues. The CDR3 is CASSVGVAGAYEQYF. CDR3 bases: TGTGCCAGCAGCGTAGGGGTAGCGGGAGCTTACGAGCAGTACTTC.

This chain uses TRBV5-1 with TRBJ1-2, with D possibly matching TRBD1 (5 bases). Deletions cut 0 bases from V and 6 bases from J, with 12 bases between. Germline-derived CDR1 and CDR2 are SGHRS and YFSETQ. The CDR3 has 14 residues. This CDR3 reads CASSLGLGGNGYTF. The CDR3 bases are TGCGCCAGCAGCTTGGGGTTGGGGGGAAATGGCTACACCTTC. Full variable domain (remainder filled in from reference TRBV5-1 and TRBJ1-2): KAGVTQTPRYLIKTRGQQVTLSCSPISGHRSVSWYQQTPGQGLQFLFEYFSETQRNKGNFPGRFSGRQFSNSRSEMNVSTLELGDSALYLCASSLGLGGNGYTFGSGTRLTVV.

J is TRBJ2-5 and V is TRBV25-1; 7 positions match TRBD1. V dropped 4 bases and J dropped 4; count of bases not matched to a gene: 3. Per germline, CDR1 MGHDK and CDR2 SYGVNS. This CDR3 region has 13 residues. CDR3: CASSAWTGETQYF. Written as DNA, the CDR3 is TGTGCCAGCAGTGCGTGGACAGGAGAGACCCAGTACTTC.

J is TRBJ2-3 and V is TRBV5-1; possibly TRBD2 for D (7 bases). The CDR3 totals 14 residues. Trimming cost V 4 bases and J 6 bases, with 15 bases left between them. CDR1 is SGHRS and CDR2 is YFSETQ in the germline V gene. CDR3 coding DNA: TGCGCCAGCAGCGGGTGGGGGGGCGACGATACGCAGTATTTT. Protein: CASSGWGGDDTQYF.

In regard to this clone: One end of the junction varies from germline; a read error may be responsible. The chain employs TRBV7-6 and TRBJ2-3, with 11 positions matching TRBD2. This CDR3 spans 14 amino acids. Germline V lookup: CDR1 SGHVS, CDR2 FNYEAQ. The CDR3 region has the DNA TGTGCCAGCAGCACTAGCGGGAGCAGAGATACGCAGTATTTT. Amino acids: CASSTSGSRDTQYF. Based on the CDR3 plus reference TRBV7-6 and TRBJ2-3, the full variable domain is GAGVSQSPRYKVTKRGQDVALRCDPISGHVSLYWYRQALGQGPEFLTYFNYEAQQDKSGLPNDRFSAERPEGSISTLTIQRTEQRDSAMYRCASSTSGSRDTQYFGPGTRLTVL.

This clone was observed a single time. The rearrangement links TRBV5-4 to TRBJ2-1, with 12 positions matching TRBD2. Germline assignment: CDR1 SGHNT and CDR2 YYREEE (reference sequence). With V trimmed by 3 bases and J by 8 bases, 3 bases remained unmatched. This CDR3 contains 14 residues. CDR3 in amino acids: CASSSRTSGDEQFF. The DNA of the CDR3 is TGTGCCAGCAGCTCGCGGACTAGCGGGGATGAGCAGTTCTTC.

This chain uses TRBV29-1 with TRBJ2-1; 8 bases match TRBD1. Unmatched junction bases numbered 5, after V lost 3 bases and J lost 4 bases. CDR1 is SQVTM and CDR2 is ANQGSEA in the germline V gene. The CDR3 has 14 amino acids. The CDR3 spells CSVDRQGQYNEQFF. CDR3 coding DNA: TGCAGCGTTGACCGACAGGGGCAGTACAATGAGCAGTTCTTC.

This chain connects TRBV5-4 to TRBJ2-3; 8 bases are shared with TRBD2. In germline, CDR1 is SGHNT, CDR2 YYREEE (reference sequence). The CDR3 loop spans 16 amino acids. The junction had 13 bases not matched to a gene; V was cut back by 6 bases and J by 4 bases. The CDR3 DNA sequence: TGTGCCAGCACCCTCCGGTTAGCGGGAATGGCAGATACGCAGTATTTT. This sequence encodes CASTLRLAGMADTQYF.

The J gene is TRBJ1-3, the V gene TRBV4-1; D might be TRBD1 (5 bases). The CDR3 has 14 residues. Between the trimmed V and J ends, which lost 2 bases and 0 bases, there was a span of 5 bases. Germline CDR1 reads MGHRA; CDR2 reads YSYEKL. The CDR3, as DNA: TGCGCCAGCAGCCAAAGGGGCTCTGGAAACACCATATATTTT. Amino acids: CASSQRGSGNTIYF.

This clone was counted once. This chain joins TRBV4-1 and TRBJ2-3; TRBD2 matches at 8 bases. Germline loops: CDR1 MGHRA, CDR2 YSYEKL. The CDR3 extends over 17 amino acids. The trim removed 0 bases at V and 2 bases at J, leaving 7 bases unmatched. CDR3 in DNA: TGCGCCAGCAGCCAAGATCCTTCGGGAGGGATCACAGATACGCAGTATTTT. This gives the protein CASSQDPSGGITDTQYF.

V usage is TRBV5-4 and J usage is TRBJ2-2, with D maybe TRBD1 (5 bases). The CDR3 sequence is 17 residues long. Germline values: CDR1 SGHNT, CDR2 YYREEE (reference sequence). V was shortened by 1 base and J by 7 bases, with 20 bases between the two germline ends. The CDR3 sequence is CASSLPIFQGSGGELFF. CDR3 DNA sequence: TGTGCCAGCAGCTTGCCTATTTTTCAGGGTTCCGGCGGGGAGCTGTTTTTT. The entire variable domain, with the rest obtained from reference TRBV5-4 and TRBJ2-2, is as follows: ETGVTQSPTHLIKTRGQQVTLRCSSQSGHNTVSWYQQALGQGPQFIFQYYREEENGRGNFPPRFSGLQFPNYSSELNVNALELDDSALYLCASSLPIFQGSGGELFFGEGSRLTVL.

This clone came up once. The chain employs TRBV11-2 and TRBJ2-7; D call uncertain. Per the germline V gene, CDR1 is SGHAT and CDR2 is FQNNGV. The V end lost 5 bases, the J end lost 7 bases, and 15 bases lay between the germline ends. CDR3 length equals 13 residues. The CDR3 here is CASSTAPGREQYF. The CDR3 DNA reads TGTGCCAGCAGCACCGCGCCAGGAAGGGAGCAGTACTTC.

This clone was observed a handful of times. The gene calls are TRBV30 and TRBJ2-5, with 7 bases aligning to TRBD1. Germline CDR1 is GTSNPN and CDR2 is SVGIG (reference sequence). V was clipped by 6 bases and J by 4 bases; unmatched bases: 11. The length of the CDR3 is 14 residues. The CDR3 reads CACSSRQGGETQYF. CDR3 coding DNA: TGTGCCTGTAGTTCGAGACAGGGTGGAGAGACCCAGTACTTC.

V and J are TRBV7-9 and TRBJ2-1, with TRBD2 matching 12 bases. The CDR3 covers 17 residues. With 4 bases clipped from V and 2 bases from J, the junction kept 6 bases outside the gene matches. Germline lookup yields CDR1 SEHNR and CDR2 FQNEAQ (reference sequence). The CDR3 loop is CASSSHRTSGAYNEQFF. The CDR3 bases are TGTGCCAGCAGCTCACACAGGACTAGCGGGGCCTACAATGAGCAGTTCTTC.

The chain employs TRBV10-1 and TRBJ2-5; TRBD2 agrees at 9 bases. Near its end, the DNA agrees better with TRBJ2-7, so the J call may be wrong. The germline gives CDR1 WNHNN, CDR2 SYGVQD (reference sequence). This CDR3 comprises 17 residues. The CDR3 DNA sequence: TGCGCCAGCAGTTCCGGGAAGACGGCTAGCGGGAACTACGAGCAGTACTTC. Its protein is CASSSGKTASGNYEQYF.

V gene TRBV10-3 combines with J gene TRBJ2-7; D perhaps matches TRBD2 (6 bases). This CDR3 has 13 amino acids. V lost 8 bases to trimming and J lost 6 bases, with 17 bases between them. CDR1 is ENHRY, CDR2 SYGVKD, per germline. Here the CDR3 reads CAIGRSRDSEQYF. As DNA, the CDR3 is TGTGCCATCGGGAGGTCCAGGGACTCCGAGCAGTACTTC.

J is TRBJ2-7 and V is TRBV30; 8 bases align to TRBD1. CDR3 size: 12 residues. V shed 4 bases, J shed 5 bases, and the junction held 4 bases outside the gene matches. Germline values: CDR1 GTSNPN, CDR2 SVGIG (reference sequence). CDR3 amino acids: CAWTLTGDEQYF. CDR3 sequence (DNA): TGTGCCTGGACCCTGACAGGGGACGAGCAGTACTTC. Using reference TRBV30 and TRBJ2-7 for the parts outside the CDR3, the full variable domain is SQTIHQWPATLVQPVGSPLSLECTVEGTSNPNLYWYRQAAGRGLQLLFYSVGIGQISSEVPQNLSASRPQDRQFILSSKKLLLSDSGFYLCAWTLTGDEQYFGPGTRLTVT.

This clone appeared once. V gene TRBV27 combines with J gene TRBJ2-3; 9 positions agree with TRBD2. CDR1 is MNHEY, CDR2 SMNVEV, per germline (reference sequence). CDR3 size: 16 residues. The junction had 8 bases not matched to a gene; V was cut back by 2 bases and J by 5 bases. CDR3 coding DNA: TGTGCCAGCAGTTTACCTAGCGGGAAACTTGAAGATACGCAGTATTTT. Translation gives CASSLPSGKLEDTQYF.

The CDR3 is CASSWGWTGPGEQYF. The CDR3 bases are TGTGCCAGCAGTTGGGGGTGGACAGGACCGGGGGAGCAGTACTTC. J is TRBJ2-7 and V is TRBV6-5; 7 bases align to TRBD1. The CDR3 totals 15 residues. V lost 4 bases to trimming and J lost 7 bases; unmatched junction nucleotides: 13. The germline gives CDR1 MNHEY, CDR2 SVGAGI.

V is TRBV28 and J is TRBJ2-7, with 7 bases identical to TRBD1. Germline V CDR1 and CDR2: MDHEN, SYDVKM. Trimming removed 4 bases from V and 4 bases from J; junction bases left unmatched: 13. The CDR3 loop spans 16 amino acids. DNA for the CDR3: TGTGCCAGCAGTTCTATCCGACAGGGAAGTGTGTACGAGCAGTACTTC. This codes for CASSSIRQGSVYEQYF.

This clone was counted between two and nine times. The rearrangement links TRBV28 to TRBJ1-3, with D unresolved. This CDR3 comprises 14 residues. Trimming left V 3 bases short and J 4 bases short, with 10 bases between. Germline CDR1 MDHEN, CDR2 SYDVKM. The CDR3 DNA follows: TGTGCCAGCAGTTTCCACCGGGAGGGAAACACCATATATTTT. This translates into CASSFHREGNTIYF.

The chain joins TRBV5-1 to TRBJ1-4; D is uncertain. The germline gives CDR1 SGHRS, CDR2 YFSETQ. There are 16 residues in the CDR3. V shed 0 bases and J shed 6 bases, with 15 bases lying between them. CDR3 DNA sequence: TGCGCCAGCAGCTTGGGGGGAGGGCTATTGGATGAAAAACTGTTTTTT. This translates into CASSLGGGLLDEKLFF.

V gene TRBV5-4 combines with J gene TRBJ2-1, with 9 bases aligning to TRBD2. Germline values: CDR1 SGHNT, CDR2 YYREEE (reference sequence). The CDR3 is 17 residues long. J was trimmed by 0 bases and V by 0 bases; bases with no gene match: 4. The CDR3 sequence is CASSLGLAGNSYNEQFF. The CDR3 DNA sequence: TGTGCCAGCAGCTTGGGCCTAGCGGGAAACTCCTACAATGAGCAGTTCTTC.

The genes are TRBV2 and TRBJ1-5; D call uncertain. Trimming took 7 bases from V and 5 from J, leaving 12 bases between them. Looked up from germline, CDR1 is SNHLY and CDR2 is FYNNEI. The CDR3 extends over 13 amino acids. The CDR3 here is CASNEVVDQPQHF. The CDR3 coding sequence is TGTGCCAGCAACGAGGTAGTGGATCAGCCCCAGCATTTT.

This chain uses TRBV27 with TRBJ2-5, with TRBD2 matching 8 bases. The CDR3 extends over 15 amino acids. V shed 7 bases, J shed 5 bases, and the junction held 12 bases outside the gene matches. Per the germline V gene, CDR1 is MNHEY and CDR2 is SMNVEV (reference sequence). The DNA of the CDR3 is TGTGCCAGCAAGCGGAGCGGGAGAGGGCGGGAGACCCAGTACTTC. Its protein is CASKRSGRGRETQYF.

The chain combines TRBV10-3 with TRBJ1-5, with 7 positions matching TRBD1. The CDR3 has 13 amino acids. The germline V gene encodes CDR1 ENHRY and CDR2 SYGVKD. Unmatched junction bases numbered 10, after V lost 10 bases and J lost 7 bases. The CDR3 sequence is CATRTGPQQPQHF. CDR3 DNA: TGTGCCACCCGGACAGGCCCACAGCAGCCCCAGCATTTT.